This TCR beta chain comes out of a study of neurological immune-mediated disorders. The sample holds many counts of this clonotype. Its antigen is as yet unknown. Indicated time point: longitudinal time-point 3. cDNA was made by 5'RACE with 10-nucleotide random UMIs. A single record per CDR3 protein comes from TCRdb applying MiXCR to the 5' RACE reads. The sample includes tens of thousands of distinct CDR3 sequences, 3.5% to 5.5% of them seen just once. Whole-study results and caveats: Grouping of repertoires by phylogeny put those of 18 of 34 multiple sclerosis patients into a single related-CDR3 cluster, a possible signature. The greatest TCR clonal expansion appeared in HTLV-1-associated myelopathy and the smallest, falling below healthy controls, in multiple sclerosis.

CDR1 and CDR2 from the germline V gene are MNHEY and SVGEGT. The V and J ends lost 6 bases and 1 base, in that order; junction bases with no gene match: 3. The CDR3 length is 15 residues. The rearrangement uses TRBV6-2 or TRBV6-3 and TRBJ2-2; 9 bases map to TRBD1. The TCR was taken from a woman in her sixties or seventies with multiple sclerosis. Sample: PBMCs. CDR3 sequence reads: CASRSDRGNTGELFF. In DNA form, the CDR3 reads TGTGCCAGCAGATCGGACAGGGGGAACACCGGGGAGCTGTTTTTT.